This T cell receptor beta chain was recorded in a study of cytomegalovirus exposure and HLA in healthy donors. CDR3 length equals 14 residues. Looked up from germline, CDR1 is WSHSY and CDR2 is SAAADI. Losses at the gene ends were 1 base for V and 5 bases for J; bases not matched to a gene: 2. Note on this clone: No antigen is known for it.

General study points: Later analysis reportedly placed an Asian-associated ancestry cluster below the approximately 650-donor mean in N-insertions.

Vbeta (60) and Jbeta (13) primers were used in the PCR. Sequenced by immunoSEQ multiplex PCR; TCRdb stores in-frame clones only, minus some. The sample gives 180,000 or so clones, more than 60% of which show up once; 2.5% to 4% is in the top ten. The clonotype originates from a female donor in good health and CMV-seronegative. The genes are TRBV10-2 and TRBJ2-3; 8 positions agree with TRBD2. Specimen: PBMCs. CDR3 DNA: TGCGCCAGCAGTGAGTTGGCGGGAGGAGATACGCAGTATTTT. Translation gives CASSELAGGDTQYF.